This T cell receptor (beta chain) stems from a study of blood T cell repertoires in COVID-19. Recovered Cohort 3 donors showed two negative PCRs, clearance, or symptom resolution. The table came from immunoSEQ multiplex PCR; TCRdb's copy has only in-frame clones and leaves some out. The sample has approximately 260,000 clones, around 82% seen once; the top ten hold about 3.4%. The germline V gene encodes CDR1 SGHAT and CDR2 FQDESV (reference sequence). Trimming took off 0 bases at V and 1 base at J, with 7 bases between the two ends. The CDR3 consists of 15 residues. J is TRBJ1-3 and V is TRBV11-1; D call uncertain. The sequence was obtained from a man in his forties or fifties who had recovered from COVID-19. Material: PBMCs or T cells enriched from blood (not recorded which). The CDR3 loop is CASSLAAGSGNTIYF. The DNA for the CDR3 is TGTGCCAGCAGCTTAGCGGCAGGTTCTGGAAACACCATATATTTT.